This TCR beta chain was documented in a study of T cells in Graves' hyperthyroidism and ophthalmopathy. This clonotype appeared many times. Amplified regions were TCR beta CDR3 sequences from RNA transcripts. The TCR CDR3 was amplified in a first-round RT-PCR using the HTBI primer set. TCRdb recomputed calls from the multiplex PCR reads with MiXCR, one row per CDR3 protein. The sample includes 250,000 to 300,000 distinct CDR3 sequences, more than 14% seen only once; the top ten take roughly 14%. Germline V gene sequence: CDR1 SGHVS, CDR2 FQNEAQ. The CDR3 runs 15 residues. The V end was cut by 3 bases, the J end by 3 bases, with 9 bases between.

What was sequenced was blood. This TCR derives from a woman in her thirties or forties with Graves' hyperthyroidism that later progressed to Graves' ophthalmopathy. The chain links TRBV7-8 to TRBJ2-6; no firm D call. This CDR3 is CASSLDGVGANVLTF. CDR3 coding DNA: TGTGCCAGCAGCTTGGATGGGGTTGGGGCCAACGTCCTGACTTTC. Combining the CDR3 with reference TRBV7-8 and TRBJ2-6 gives the whole variable domain GAGVSQSPRYKVAKRGQDVALRCDPISGHVSLFWYQQALGQGPEFLTYFQNEAQLDKSGLPSDRFFAERPEGSVSTLKIQRTQQEDSAVYLCASSLDGVGANVLTFGAGSRLTVL.